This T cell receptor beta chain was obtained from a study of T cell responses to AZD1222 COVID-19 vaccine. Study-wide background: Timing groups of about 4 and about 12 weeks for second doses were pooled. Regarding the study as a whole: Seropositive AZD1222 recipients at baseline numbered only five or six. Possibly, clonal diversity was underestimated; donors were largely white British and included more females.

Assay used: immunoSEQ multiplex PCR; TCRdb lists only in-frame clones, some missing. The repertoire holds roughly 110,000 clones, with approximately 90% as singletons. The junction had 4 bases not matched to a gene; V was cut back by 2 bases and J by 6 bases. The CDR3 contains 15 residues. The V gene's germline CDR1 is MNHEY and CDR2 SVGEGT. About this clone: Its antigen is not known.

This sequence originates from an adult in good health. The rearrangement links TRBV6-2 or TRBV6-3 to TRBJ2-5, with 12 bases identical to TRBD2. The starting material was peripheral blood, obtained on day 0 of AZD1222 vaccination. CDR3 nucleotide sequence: TGTGCCAGCAGTTACCCGACTAGCGGGAGCCAGACCCAGTACTTC. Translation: CASSYPTSGSQTQYF.